Listed below are T cell receptor beta chains from one sample, sequenced in a study of shared clonotypes between healthy human individuals. Profiling relied on immunoSEQ multiplex PCR, and the TCRdb table lists in-frame clones only, not all of them. The sample lists 950,000 to 1,300,000 clones, about 75% seen once, with about 1.5% in the top ten. Source material: memory CD4+ T cells sorted from blood. These receptors were collected from a man younger than 30 in good health. Both conserved end residues are part of each CDR3. The D gene is left open where the match is weak. Part of the rows lack a size; the others show once, few, many or a class for expanded clones.

d_gene | j_gene | v_gene | abundance | CDR3nt | CDR3aa
TRBD2 | TRBJ2-5 | TRBV11-2 | - | TGTGCCAGCAGTAGCGGGTCTAGCGGGGGGATTAACCAAGAGACCCAGTACTTC | CASSSGSSGGINQETQYF
- | TRBJ1-3 | TRBV5-1 | - | TGCGCCAGCAGCCCCGCAATGGGAAACACCATATATTTT | CASSPAMGNTIYF
- | TRBJ2-7 | TRBV5-1 | - | TGCGCCAGCAGCTTGGAGGGCCGTAGGGACGAGCAGTACTTC | CASSLEGRRDEQYF
TRBD2 | TRBJ2-5 | TRBV11-2 | - | TGTGCCAGCAGCTTCGGGGGAGGGCTAAAGGAGACCCAGTACTTC | CASSFGGGLKETQYF
- | TRBJ2-3 | TRBV30 | few | TGTGCCTGGAGTGTACGCAGGGCAGATACGCAGTATTTT | CAWSVRRADTQYF
- | TRBJ2-7 | TRBV30 | - | TGTGCCTGCACAACCAACTACGAGCAGTACTTC | CACTTNYEQYF
- | TRBJ1-2 | TRBV19 | - | TGTGCCAGTAATGGGGGTTCCCTTTATGGCTACACCTTC | CASNGGSLYGYTF
TRBD1 | TRBJ1-6 | TRBV6-1 | once | TGTGCCAGCAGTGAAATGCAGGGGGGTGTTTCACCCCTCCACTTT | CASSEMQGGVSPLHF
TRBD2 | TRBJ2-1 | TRBV5-4 | - | TGTGCCAGCAGCTTAGCGGGAGGGGGGAATGAGCAGTTCTTC | CASSLAGGGNEQFF
TRBD1 | TRBJ2-5 | TRBV9 | - | TGTGCCAGCAGCGGGGTAACAGGGGGCGAACAGACCCAGTACTTC | CASSGVTGGEQTQYF
- | TRBJ1-1 | TRBV2 | - | TGTGCCGGCCACCTGACAGGGAACACTGAAGCTTTCTTT | CAGHLTGNTEAFF
TRBD2 | TRBJ2-3 | TRBV7-2 | - | TGTGCCAGCAGCACCAGGACTAGCGGAAGCACAGATACGCAGTATTTT | CASSTRTSGSTDTQYF
- | TRBJ2-5 | TRBV28 | - | TGTGCCAGCAGCCTTAGCGGCGCGGGGACCCAGTACTTC | CASSLSGAGTQYF
TRBD1 | TRBJ2-3 | TRBV12-5 | - | TGTGCCCGGGAAGGAGACAGGGGCACAGATACGCAGTATTTT | CAREGDRGTDTQYF
- | TRBJ1-1 | TRBV14 | - | TGTGCCAGCAGCCAAGCGGGACGGAAGCAGAACACTGAAGCTTTCTTT | CASSQAGRKQNTEAFF
- | TRBJ2-2 | TRBV25-1 | - | TGTGCCAGCAGTGAATATACTGGGGAGCTGTTTTTT | CASSEYTGELFF
- | TRBJ1-4 | TRBV6-6 | - | TGTGCCAGCAGTTACCCGGGGACTGTTGAAAAACTGTTTTTT | CASSYPGTVEKLFF
- | TRBJ1-1 | TRBV5-1 | - | TGCGCCAGCAGCGGCGGACAGAAATCAACTGAAGCTTTCTTT | CASSGGQKSTEAFF
- | TRBJ2-7 | TRBV11-2 | once | TGTGCCAGCAGCCCGGCGAGGGACTCCTACGAGCAGTACTTC | CASSPARDSYEQYF
- | TRBJ2-1 | TRBV6-6 | - | TGTGCCAGCAGTTACAGTCCCATTTCCTACAATGAGCAGTTCTTC | CASSYSPISYNEQFF
TRBD1 | TRBJ1-5 | TRBV18 | - | TGTGCCAGCTCACGAACCGGGACAGGGGATCAGCCCCAGCATTTT | CASSRTGTGDQPQHF
- | TRBJ1-6 | TRBV5-6 | - | TGTGCCAGCAGCTTGGCGTCAGGGAAAGCCTATAATTCACCCCTCCACTTT | CASSLASGKAYNSPLHF
- | TRBJ2-3 | TRBV6-5 | - | TGTGCCAGCAGTTCCCGGTCAGATACGCAGTATTTT | CASSSRSDTQYF
- | TRBJ2-3 | TRBV6-1 | - | TGTGCCAGCAGCCAAGGGCGGCAGGTCACAGATACGCAGTATTTT | CASSQGRQVTDTQYF
- | TRBJ2-4 | TRBV2 | few | TGTGCCAGCAGTGGTAACAGTTTAGCCAAAAACATTCAGTACTTC | CASSGNSLAKNIQYF
TRBD1 | TRBJ2-7 | TRBV11-1 | - | TGTGCCAGCAGCCTTTCCTCCGGGACAGCCTACGAGCAGTACTTC | CASSLSSGTAYEQYF
- | TRBJ1-5 | TRBV5-1 | few | TGCGCCAGCAGCTTGGGGTCAGATAATCAGCCCCAGCATTTT | CASSLGSDNQPQHF
TRBD1 | TRBJ1-4 | TRBV5-1 | - | TGCGCCAGCAGCTTGTACAGGGGAACTAATGAAAAACTGTTTTTT | CASSLYRGTNEKLFF
- | TRBJ2-7 | TRBV6-1 | few | TGTGCCAGCAGCGGTATTAGGTACGAGCAGTACTTC | CASSGIRYEQYF
- | TRBJ2-3 | TRBV5-1 | - | TGCGCCAGCAGCCCCATAAACACAGATACGCAGTATTTT | CASSPINTDTQYF
- | TRBJ1-6 | TRBV11-2 | - | TGTGCCAGCAGCTTGATGGTTTCCGGGGCAGGGTTGAATTCACCCCTCCACTTT | CASSLMVSGAGLNSPLHF
TRBD2 | TRBJ2-2 | TRBV5-8 | - | TGTGCCAGCAGCTTATCTAGCGGGAGTTATACCGGGGAGCTGTTTTTT | CASSLSSGSYTGELFF
- | TRBJ1-2 | TRBV28 | - | TGTGCCAGCAGAGCGGGGGCCTATGGCTACACCTTC | CASRAGAYGYTF
- | TRBJ1-4 | TRBV18 | - | TGTGCCAGCTCCCCGGGGGGGCGCAATGAAAAACTGTTTTTT | CASSPGGRNEKLFF
- | TRBJ1-2 | TRBV30 | - | TGTGCCTGGGCGCCTCCCACGACACATATACAGGGATCGAACTATGGCTACACCTTC | CAWAPPTTHIQGSNYGYTF
TRBD2 | TRBJ2-2 | TRBV5-1 | - | TGCGCCAGCAGCTTGAAATCGGGGGGAAGTACCGGGGAGCTGTTTTTT | CASSLKSGGSTGELFF
- | TRBJ2-3 | TRBV2 | once | TGTGCCAGCAGTGGGACTCGCACAGATACGCAGTATTTT | CASSGTRTDTQYF
TRBD2 | TRBJ2-5 | TRBV2 | - | TGTGCCAGCAGTGCTGGACTAGCGGTCGCACAAGAGACCCAGTACTTC | CASSAGLAVAQETQYF
- | TRBJ2-1 | TRBV5-1 | - | TGCGCCAGCAGCTTGGGCGACAATGAGCAGTTCTTC | CASSLGDNEQFF
- | TRBJ2-7 | TRBV6-1 | - | TGTGCCAGCAGTGAAACAGGGAATTCCTACGAGCAGTACTTC | CASSETGNSYEQYF
- | TRBJ2-5 | TRBV30 | - | TGTGCCTGGGCTCAAGAGACCCAGTACTTC | CAWAQETQYF
- | TRBJ1-6 | TRBV6-5 | few | TGTGCCAGCACCGCCACAGGTTCACCCCTCCACTTT | CASTATGSPLHF
TRBD1 | TRBJ1-2 | TRBV29-1 | - | TGCAGCGTTGAAGAGACAGGGCGAGGCTATGGCTACACCTTC | CSVEETGRGYGYTF
TRBD2 | TRBJ2-2 | TRBV2 | - | TGTGCCAGCAGTGAAGGGCTAGCGGGTTTTGCCGGGGAGCTGTTTTTT | CASSEGLAGFAGELFF
- | TRBJ1-5 | TRBV6-1 | - | TGTGCCAGCAGGCTCGAGGTTAATCAGCCCCAGCATTTT | CASRLEVNQPQHF
TRBD1 | TRBJ2-7 | TRBV18 | - | TGTGCCAGCTCACCACCGGGACAGAGGTACGAGCAGTACTTC | CASSPPGQRYEQYF
- | TRBJ2-3 | TRBV4-2 | - | TGTGCCAGCAGCCAACTGACCGGGACAGGGAAAATTGGACTAGCAGCAGATACGCAGTATTTT | CASSQLTGTGKIGLAADTQYF
TRBD1 | TRBJ1-3 | TRBV7-2 | once | TGTGCCAGCAGCTTAGATGCAGGGGGTCATTCGGGAAACACCATATATTTT | CASSLDAGGHSGNTIYF